These 17 T cell receptor beta chains originate from one sample sequenced in a study of blood T cell repertoires in COVID-19 (dated by TCRdb to about 2020). The library was generated by the immunoSEQ multiplex PCR assay. TCRdb holds this immuneACCESS table with in-frame rearrangements only. Some clones are missing; in checked studies, unresolved V genes explain under half, and the rest has no known cause. The sample has 250,000 to 350,000 clones on record, approximately 85% of them singletons. The ten largest clones add up to roughly 0.94% of the sample. Sample: peripheral blood. The receptors come from a human donor with COVID-19, enrolled during active disease. The donor label of this sample is uncertain.

This clone was counted only a few times. The chain is built from TRBV7-2 and TRBJ2-3, with D possibly matching TRBD2 (5 bases). The CDR3 contains 14 residues. Germline V lookup: CDR1 SGHTA, CDR2 FQGNSA. V was trimmed by 0 bases and J by 4 bases, leaving 8 bases between them. DNA of the CDR3: TGTGCCAGCAGCTTAGCGGGAGTATCAGATACGCAGTATTTT. Translation: CASSLAGVSDTQYF.

The chain combines TRBV3-1 (or the pseudogene TRBV3-2) with TRBJ2-3; 13 bases fit TRBD2. The V segment lost 4 bases and the J segment 3 bases; nucleotides outside the gene matches: 10. Germline values: CDR1 LGHDT, CDR2 YNNKEL (reference sequence). This CDR3 contains 18 residues. CDR3 sequence reads: CASSPRLAGGLGTDTQYF. The CDR3 coding sequence is TGTGCCAGCAGCCCCCGACTAGCGGGAGGATTGGGGACAGATACGCAGTATTTT.

The chain has TRBV9 and TRBJ1-1; D might be TRBD1 (5 bases). V gave up 0 bases and J gave up 9 bases, with 15 bases separating them. The germline V gene has CDR1 SGDLS and CDR2 YYNGEE. There are 14 residues in the CDR3. The CDR3 loop is CASSVAPGRGKAFF. DNA for the CDR3: TGTGCCAGCAGCGTAGCCCCGGGCCGGGGGAAAGCTTTCTTT. Full variable domain (remainder filled in from reference TRBV9 and TRBJ1-1): DSGVTQTPKHLITATGQRVTLRCSPRSGDLSVYWYQQSLDQGLQFLIQYYNGEERAKGNILERFSAQQFPDLHSELNLSSLELGDSALYFCASSVAPGRGKAFFGQGTRLTVV.

The V call is TRBV20-1, the J call TRBJ2-1; the match to TRBD1 covers 7 bases. The V and J ends lost 6 bases and 14 bases, in that order; junction bases with no gene match: 10. Germline lookup yields CDR1 DFQATT and CDR2 SNEGSKA (reference sequence). CDR3 length: 11 residues. CDR3 bases: TGCAGTGCCCAAGACAGGGATCAGGAGTTCTTC. Its protein is CSAQDRDQEFF.

This clone was detected a few times. V usage is TRBV30 and J usage is TRBJ1-1; tentatively, D is TRBD1 (5 bases). V was pared by 4 bases and J by 1 base, with 13 bases between. Germline V gene sequence: CDR1 GTSNPN, CDR2 SVGIG (reference sequence). CDR3 size: 14 residues. The CDR3 DNA is TGTGCCTGGACCCGGAATGGACAGAACACTGAAGCTTTCTTT. Its translation is CAWTRNGQNTEAFF.

The V call is TRBV6-5, the J call TRBJ2-7; the match to TRBD1 covers 7 bases. The CDR3 runs 13 residues. Per germline, CDR1 MNHEY and CDR2 SVGAGI. Trimming took 10 bases from V and 0 from J; bases not matched to a gene: 6. CDR3: CATSRGPSYEQYF. In nucleotides, the CDR3 is TGTGCCACCTCGAGGGGGCCCTCCTACGAGCAGTACTTC.

CDR3 DNA sequence: TGTGCCAGCAGCATACAGGGGTTGCAGCCCCAGCATTTT. It encodes CASSIQGLQPQHF. The genes are TRBV12-3 or TRBV12-4 and TRBJ1-5; 7 nucleotides agree with TRBD1. Germline trimming cut 6 bases from V and 7 bases from J; bases unmatched to any gene: 6. CDR3 length equals 13 residues.

The V and J genes are TRBV5-1 and TRBJ2-7, with 8 positions matching TRBD1. CDR3 size: 14 residues. The V segment lost 0 bases and the J segment 1 base; nucleotides outside the gene matches: 0. CDR1 is SGHRS, CDR2 YFSETQ, per germline. For the CDR3, the DNA is TGCGCCAGCAGCTTGGGGGACAGGTCCTACGAGCAGTACTTC. Translation gives CASSLGDRSYEQYF.

The chain has TRBV9 and TRBJ1-1, with 7 bases that match TRBD1. J lost 1 base, V lost 3 bases, and 9 bases had no gene match. The CDR3 contains 16 residues. CDR1 and CDR2 (germline): SGDLS, YYNGEE. CDR3 nucleotides: TGTGCCAGCAGCGCCGACAGGGAAGCTCGGAACACTGAAGCTTTCTTT. It encodes CASSADREARNTEAFF.

The chain has TRBV2 and TRBJ2-3; D perhaps matches TRBD2 (6 bases). Germline V gives CDR1 SNHLY, CDR2 FYNNEI. The CDR3 is 16 amino acids. Deletions cut 6 bases from V and 6 bases from J, with 22 bases between. The CDR3 DNA reads as TGTGCCAGCAGCGGCCCGGGACGTAGCGCGGGGGATACGCAGTATTTT. Its protein is CASSGPGRSAGDTQYF.

This sequence joins TRBV29-1 and TRBJ2-7, with 13 bases identical to TRBD2. Germline lookup yields CDR1 SQVTM and CDR2 ANQGSEA. With V trimmed by 6 bases and J by 8 bases, 7 bases remained unmatched. The CDR3 is 13 amino acids. CDR3: CSVKTSGGIQQYF. Written as DNA, the CDR3 is TGCAGCGTAAAGACTAGCGGGGGGATCCAGCAGTACTTC.

Regarding this clone: Other nucleotide sequences in the sample specify the same CDR3. This chain joins TRBV30 and TRBJ1-2, with D possibly being TRBD1 (5 bases). Germline V CDR1 and CDR2: GTSNPN, SVGIG (reference sequence). The CDR3 contains 12 residues. Trimming removed 0 bases from V and 8 bases from J, with 10 bases in between. This chain's CDR3 is CAWSVGGDGYTF. The DNA for the CDR3 is TGTGCCTGGAGTGTAGGAGGGGACGGCTACACCTTC.

Note on this clone: This clone may be a read error of a much larger clone one base away. The chain uses TRBV9 and TRBJ1-5; no firm D call. Germline V CDR1 and CDR2: SGDLS, YYNGEE. Trimming pared 0 bases from V and 0 bases from J, leaving 4 bases between. This CDR3 has 14 residues. CDR3 region: CASSVAGSNQPQHF. In DNA form, the CDR3 reads TGTGCCAGCAGCGTAGCCGGTAGCAATCAGCCCCAGCATTTT.

The genes are TRBV5-4 and TRBJ2-3, with D uncertain. Per germline, CDR1 SGHNT and CDR2 YYREEE (reference sequence). Trimming removed 4 bases at V and 4 bases at J, with 19 bases between. The CDR3 is 16 residues long. The CDR3 DNA is TGTGCCAGCAGCCCCTCGACTGCCCGGTCTGCAGATACGCAGTATTTT. Its protein product is CASSPSTARSADTQYF.

The chain has TRBV6-5 and TRBJ1-3; D is undetermined. The germline V gene has CDR1 MNHEY and CDR2 SVGAGI. The CDR3 has 11 amino acids. The germline V and J ends were trimmed by 10 bases and 4 bases, with 8 bases remaining between them. CDR3 DNA sequence: TGTGCCACCTACTCCGGAAACACCATATATTTT. This codes for CATYSGNTIYF.

This chain connects TRBV19 to TRBJ1-1; 8 bases fit TRBD1. CDR1 is LNHDA and CDR2 is SQIVND in the germline V gene (reference sequence). This CDR3 contains 15 residues. The junction had 7 bases not matched to a gene; V was cut back by 2 bases and J by 5 bases. CDR3 DNA: TGTGCCAGTAGTATATTATTGGACAGGGTTACTGAAGCTTTCTTT. Its translation is CASSILLDRVTEAFF.

The genes are TRBV19 and TRBJ1-5, with 7 bases that match TRBD1. The CDR3 covers 14 residues. Germline V gene sequence: CDR1 LNHDA, CDR2 SQIVND (reference sequence). V lost 7 bases to trimming and J lost 7 bases; unmatched junction nucleotides: 10. CDR3 loop: CASNPRGASQPQHF. In DNA, the CDR3 is TGTGCCAGTAACCCCAGGGGGGCCAGCCAGCCCCAGCATTTT.